This T cell receptor (beta chain) appears in the sequencing data of a study of CD8 T cells in ankylosing spondylitis. This CDR3 comprises 15 residues. Trimming cost V 2 bases and J 5 bases, with 12 bases left between them. CDR1 and CDR2 (germline): SGHVS, FQNEAQ. MiXCR, run by TCRdb on the 5' RACE reads, gives a single entry per CDR3 protein. The sample includes 250,000 to 300,000 distinct CDR3 sequences, about 20% seen only once; the top ten take around 8%. In its sample, this clonotype was seen a few times. Sequencing was carried out using blood, either unsorted or a sorted T cell fraction (not recorded which). V and J are TRBV7-8 and TRBJ2-2; D may be TRBD1 (6 bases). The TCR was taken from a male donor with ankylosing spondylitis or in good health (not recorded which). This CDR3 is CASSLNRVVTGELFF. CDR3 in DNA: TGTGCCAGCAGCTTAAACAGGGTTGTAACCGGGGAGCTGTTTTTT.